Each of the 3 T cell receptor beta chains below was sequenced from the same sample in a study of T cell repertoires in cytomegalovirus infection. TCRdb redid the calling of the reads with MiXCR, one entry per CDR3 protein. The sample lists around 530,000 distinct CDR3 sequences, less than 30% occurring once. Source material: PBMCs. Source of these receptors: a human donor in good health (CMV status not recorded). Some clones in this sample may be carry-over from other donors' samples.

The chain has TRBV2 and TRBJ2-1, with D possibly matching TRBD2 (6 bases). Trimming took off 4 bases at V and 3 bases at J, with 13 bases between the two ends. Germline V gene sequence: CDR1 SNHLY, CDR2 FYNNEI. The CDR3 runs 15 residues. CDR3 protein: CASSGTTGGYNEQFF. The CDR3 DNA is TGTGCCAGCAGTGGGACAACCGGGGGCTACAATGAGCAGTTCTTC.

This clonotype was picked up many times. The chain uses TRBV7-9 and TRBJ2-2, with unresolved D. Germline CDR1 and CDR2: SEHNR and FQNEAQ (reference sequence). Trimming removed 1 base at V and 5 bases at J, with 8 bases between. CDR3 length equals 14 residues. The CDR3 region has the DNA TGTGCCAGCAGCTTAGAAGGGTCTACCGGGGAGCTGTTTTTT. Protein product: CASSLEGSTGELFF. The full variable domain, completed using reference TRBV7-9 and TRBJ2-2, is DTGVSQNPRHKITKRGQNVTFRCDPISEHNRLYWYRQTLGQGPEFLTYFQNEAQLEKSRLLSDRFSAERPKGSFSTLEIQRTEQGDSAMYLCASSLEGSTGELFFGEGSRLTVL.

This clonotype was counted at least ten times. V usage is TRBV7-6 and J usage is TRBJ2-4; perhaps TRBD2 as D (7 bases). CDR3 length: 15 residues. The germline V gene encodes CDR1 SGHVS and CDR2 FNYEAQ. V dropped 0 bases and J dropped 8 bases, with 14 bases sitting between them. CDR3 sequence (DNA): TGTGCCAGCAGCTTAGCTGGCGTAGGGGGGGACATTCAGTACTTC. Its protein product is CASSLAGVGGDIQYF. Filled out from reference TRBV7-6 and TRBJ2-4, the complete variable domain reads GAGVSQSPRYKVTKRGQDVALRCDPISGHVSLYWYRQALGQGPEFLTYFNYEAQQDKSGLPNDRFSAERPEGSISTLTIQRTEQRDSAMYRCASSLAGVGGDIQYFGAGTRLSVL.